This passage covers 20 T cell receptor beta chains from one sample sequenced in a study of blood T cell repertoires in COVID-19. The method was immunoSEQ multiplex PCR; TCRdb's version includes in-frame clones alone and lacks a portion of them. The sample has 120,000 to 150,000 clones, about 86% seen once. Sample: peripheral blood. These receptors all come from a woman in her sixties with acute or convalescent COVID-19.

This chain uses TRBV5-8 with TRBJ1-2, with D perhaps matching TRBD1 (6 bases). The CDR3 contains 14 residues. V was pared by 4 bases and J by 3 bases, with 13 bases between. Looked up from germline, CDR1 is SGHTS and CDR2 is YDEGEE. Here the CDR3 DNA reads TGTGCCAGCAGCATCCAGACAGGTTACTATGGCTACACCTTC. As protein: CASSIQTGYYGYTF.

This chain connects TRBV9 to TRBJ2-7, with 10 bases matching TRBD1. This CDR3 spans 16 amino acids. The V gene end was trimmed by 0 bases and the J gene end by 4 bases; junction bases not matched to a gene: 7. The germline CDR1 and CDR2 sequences are SGDLS and YYNGEE. For the CDR3, the DNA is TGTGCCAGCAGCGTAGCGGGACAGGGGCTGGGATACGAGCAGTACTTC. Its protein product is CASSVAGQGLGYEQYF.

This rearrangement joins TRBV24-1 to TRBJ1-2, with 8 nucleotides matching TRBD1. With V trimmed by 4 bases and J by 7 bases, 7 bases remained unmatched. CDR1 and CDR2 (germline): KGHDR, SFDVKD. This CDR3 is built from 14 residues. The DNA of the CDR3 is TGTGCCACCAGTGAGACGCAGGGGGCTGGTGGCTACACCTTC. It is translated as CATSETQGAGGYTF.

The V gene is TRBV7-6, the J gene TRBJ1-1; a possible D gene is TRBD1 (6 bases). Germline loops: CDR1 SGHVS, CDR2 FNYEAQ. The CDR3 loop spans 18 amino acids. The germline V and J ends were trimmed by 1 base and 3 bases, with 21 bases remaining between them. The CDR3 DNA reads TGTGCCAGCAGCTTAGGGACGTGGTACGACAGGTGGGACACTGAAGCTTTCTTT. Its translation is CASSLGTWYDRWDTEAFF.

The chain couples TRBV2 to TRBJ2-6; tentative D call: TRBD1 (6 bases). Trimming stripped 7 bases from V and 0 bases from J, with 13 bases between. Germline CDR1 and CDR2: SNHLY and FYNNEI. The CDR3 totals 16 residues. CDR3 loop: CASNDRRTSGANVLTF. The CDR3 DNA reads TGTGCCAGCAACGACAGGAGAACCTCTGGGGCCAACGTCCTGACTTTC.

The chain joins TRBV19 to TRBJ1-2; 8 nucleotides line up with TRBD1. The ends lost 5 bases at V and 3 bases at J; junction bases unmatched: 20. CDR1 is LNHDA, CDR2 SQIVND, per germline (reference sequence). CDR3 length equals 19 residues. CDR3 nucleotide sequence: TGTGCCAGTAGTCCAAGGCCGGGACAGGTAGAGACGCGATACTATGGCTACACCTTC. Translating gives CASSPRPGQVETRYYGYTF.

V and J are TRBV3-1 (or the pseudogene TRBV3-2) and TRBJ2-7; D gene ambiguous. Germline assignment: CDR1 LGHDT and CDR2 YNNKEL (reference sequence). CDR3 length equals 14 residues. V was cut by 4 bases and J by 6 bases, with 16 bases left in between. The CDR3 sequence is CASSPRLVLGEQYF. The CDR3 bases are TGTGCCAGCAGCCCCCGACTGGTACTCGGCGAGCAGTACTTC.

CDR3 sequence: CASSLPRQGRRIYEQYF. CDR3 DNA sequence: TGTGCCAGCAGCTTGCCTCGACAGGGAAGGAGAATCTACGAGCAGTACTTC. The chain recombines TRBV5-4 with TRBJ2-7; 7 nucleotides align to TRBD1. The CDR3 length is 17 residues. Trimming at V came to 1 base and at J to 3 bases, leaving 13 bases not matched to a gene. CDR1 is SGHNT, CDR2 YYREEE, per germline (reference sequence).

The chain is built from TRBV14 and TRBJ2-3; a possible D gene is TRBD2 (7 bases). The V end was cut by 6 bases, the J end by 3 bases, with 16 bases between. The CDR3 loop spans 15 amino acids. The germline V gene encodes CDR1 SGHDN and CDR2 FVKESK. The CDR3 DNA is TGTGCCAGCAGTTCCCTGGGGGGGGCGACAGATACGCAGTATTTT. Translated, it gives CASSSLGGATDTQYF.

On this clone: One junction end does not reproduce the germline sequence, and a read error may be involved. The chain carries TRBV10-1 and TRBJ1-1, with 8 bases identical to TRBD1. CDR1 WNHNN and CDR2 SYGVQD come from the germline V gene (reference sequence). The CDR3 length is 14 residues. The CDR3 protein is CASSVGIGQGESFF. The CDR3 bases are TGCGCCAGCAGTGTAGGTATTGGACAGGGTGAATCTTTCTTT.

Details on this clone: This CDR3 is also generated by other DNA sequences in the sample. CDR3 in DNA: TGCAGCGTTGGACAGGGCGGCAATCAGCCCCAGCATTTT. Residues: CSVGQGGNQPQHF. The chain joins TRBV29-1 to TRBJ1-5, with 7 bases identical to TRBD1. This CDR3 has 13 residues. The germline V gene encodes CDR1 SQVTM and CDR2 ANQGSEA. With 4 bases clipped from V and 2 bases from J, the junction kept 2 bases outside the gene matches.

This chain connects TRBV11-1 to TRBJ1-2; D not certain. Germline CDR1 SGHAT, CDR2 FQDESV (reference sequence). The CDR3 has 13 amino acids. Trimming left V 3 bases short and J 0 bases short, with 5 bases between. CDR3: CASSFVPNYGYTF. CDR3 coding DNA: TGTGCCAGCAGCTTCGTTCCTAACTATGGCTACACCTTC.

The V call is TRBV19, the J call TRBJ2-5; a possible D gene is TRBD1 (5 bases). Trimming stripped 7 bases from V and 7 bases from J, with 13 bases between. CDR3 length equals 12 residues. Germline V gene data show CDR1 as LNHDA and CDR2 as SQIVND (reference sequence). CDR3: CASKGQHGTQYF. DNA for the CDR3: TGTGCCAGTAAGGGGCAGCATGGGACCCAGTACTTC.

The chain has TRBV3-1 (or the pseudogene TRBV3-2) and TRBJ1-6; 8 bases agree with TRBD1. The CDR3 is 15 amino acids. The J segment lost 7 bases and the V segment lost 5 bases, leaving 7 bases of the junction unmatched. Germline values: CDR1 LGHDT, CDR2 YNNKEL (reference sequence). Here the CDR3 DNA reads TGTGCCAGCAGCGATACCGGGACAGGAAATTCACCCCTCCACTTT. Protein: CASSDTGTGNSPLHF.

V is TRBV5-6 and J is TRBJ2-2; 8 positions agree with TRBD1. Germline V CDR1 and CDR2: SGHDT, YYEEEE. V trimming: 2 bases; J trimming: 1 base; junction bases outside the gene matches: 10. The CDR3 length is 18 residues. CDR3 DNA: TGTGCCAGCAGCTTAATACATTTCGGACAGGGGAACACCGGGGAGCTGTTTTTT. Amino acid sequence: CASSLIHFGQGNTGELFF.

The chain combines TRBV7-2 with TRBJ2-7; 7 bases match TRBD1. The CDR3 is 13 residues long. V lost 5 bases to trimming and J lost 3 bases; unmatched junction nucleotides: 4. CDR1 is SGHTA, CDR2 FQGNSA, per germline. Here the CDR3 reads CASSRDRNYEQYF. CDR3 bases: TGTGCCAGCAGCCGGGACAGAAACTACGAGCAGTACTTC.

This chain uses TRBV6-6 with TRBJ1-6; D is ambiguous. Trimming cost V 7 bases and J 7 bases, with 17 bases left between them. This CDR3 region has 15 residues. In germline, CDR1 is MNHNY, CDR2 SVGAGI (reference sequence). This chain's CDR3 is CASNWGSDRNSPLHF. The CDR3 DNA follows: TGTGCCAGCAACTGGGGTAGCGACCGGAATTCACCCCTCCACTTT.

This chain links TRBV4-1 with TRBJ2-5; 7 nucleotides agree with TRBD2. From germline, CDR1 is MGHRA and CDR2 YSYEKL. The junction had 4 bases not matched to a gene; V was cut back by 2 bases and J by 1 base. The CDR3 is made up of 15 amino acids. The CDR3 protein is CASSQPGTTQETQYF. DNA of the CDR3: TGCGCCAGCAGCCAACCCGGGACTACCCAAGAGACCCAGTACTTC.

The chain recombines TRBV27 with TRBJ2-7, with D possibly TRBD2 on 7 matching bases. CDR1 and CDR2 (germline): MNHEY, SMNVEV (reference sequence). The CDR3 is 14 residues long. The V end lost 3 bases, the J end lost 3 bases, and 12 bases lay between the germline ends. The CDR3 loop reads CASSLWGGRYEQYF. CDR3 DNA: TGTGCCAGCAGTTTGTGGGGGGGCCGCTACGAGCAGTACTTC.

This chain links TRBV19 with TRBJ1-3; D gene unclear. Germline CDR1 and CDR2: LNHDA and SQIVND (reference sequence). The CDR3 is 15 residues long. The germline V and J ends were trimmed by 0 bases and 3 bases, with 9 bases remaining between them. CDR3 amino acids: CASSIDVGRGNTIYF. The CDR3 bases are TGTGCCAGTAGTATAGATGTGGGCCGTGGAAACACCATATATTTT.